The 15 T cell receptor beta chains below come from one sample, sequenced in a study of spatial heterogeneity in lung cancer. Study findings and constraints: Tumoral mutation counts were tracked by counts of expanded intratumoral alpha and beta TCRs.

These receptors are not linked to any known antigen. Time point here: sample taken at primary tumor resection. MiXCR was run by TCRdb on the 5' RACE reads, yielding one entry per CDR3 protein. The repertoire holds about 100,000 distinct CDR3 sequences, with 3.5% to 5% as singletons. The specimen was lung tumor tissue, collected at surgery. These receptors were taken from a male donor with early-stage non-small cell lung cancer.

This clonotype was seen many times. This chain joins TRBV3-1 and TRBJ2-1; D not resolved. The V gene lost 4 bases and the J gene lost 6 bases, with 13 bases spanning the gap. The CDR3 sequence is 14 residues long. Germline CDR1 and CDR2: LGHDT and YNNKEL (reference sequence). This CDR3 reads CASSPSRVGNEQFF. As DNA, the CDR3 is TGTGCCAGCAGCCCATCCCGAGTGGGCAATGAGCAGTTCTTC.

Only a few counts were recorded for this clonotype. V is TRBV5-4 and J is TRBJ2-5, with D perhaps being TRBD1 or TRBD2 (6 bases each). The CDR3 is made up of 14 amino acids. Trimming shortened V by 4 bases and J by 3 bases, and 13 bases separated the two germline ends. In germline, CDR1 is SGHNT, CDR2 YYREEE (reference sequence). CDR3 sequence: CASSPGAWEETQYF. CDR3 DNA: TGTGCCAGCAGCCCGGGGGCCTGGGAAGAGACCCAGTACTTC.

There are many counts of this clonotype. This chain connects TRBV27 to TRBJ1-1, with D unclear. Germline CDR1 and CDR2: MNHEY and SMNVEV (reference sequence). Trimming pared 3 bases from V and 4 bases from J, leaving 9 bases between. CDR3 length equals 13 residues. CDR3 sequence reads: CASSFGRSTEAFF. The DNA for the CDR3 is TGTGCCAGCAGTTTTGGGCGGTCCACTGAAGCTTTCTTT.

This clonotype was detected ten times or more. The rearrangement links TRBV28 to TRBJ2-1, with a weak D call TRBD2 (6 bases). The germline V gene encodes CDR1 MDHEN and CDR2 SYDVKM. Trimming stripped 5 bases from V and 10 bases from J, with 15 bases between. CDR3 length: 13 residues. The CDR3 region has the DNA TGTGCCAGCAGTAAATCGGGGGTCCTGGAGCAGTTCTTC. It encodes CASSKSGVLEQFF.

This clonotype was observed at least ten times. This chain links TRBV28 with TRBJ2-7, with D possibly TRBD2 on 5 matching bases. The CDR3 contains 15 residues. The V gene's germline CDR1 is MDHEN and CDR2 SYDVKM. V was trimmed by 3 bases and J by 0 bases, leaving 12 bases between them. In nucleotides, the CDR3 is TGTGCCAGCAGTTTCCCGGGGTATACCTCCTACGAGCAGTACTTC. This translates into CASSFPGYTSYEQYF.

Many counts were recorded for this clonotype. The J gene is TRBJ2-3, the V gene TRBV20-1, with D tentatively TRBD1 (5 bases). The V end was cut by 0 bases, the J end by 3 bases, with 13 bases between. CDR1 and CDR2 from the germline V gene are DFQATT and SNEGSKA (reference sequence). The CDR3 spans 15 residues. In nucleotides, the CDR3 is TGCAGTGCTAGAGATCGCTCAGGGTTTACAGATACGCAGTATTTT. Encoded protein: CSARDRSGFTDTQYF.

This clonotype was seen at least ten times. The rearrangement joins TRBV20-1 to TRBJ2-3; 10 positions match TRBD2. Germline values: CDR1 DFQATT, CDR2 SNEGSKA (reference sequence). V was clipped by 4 bases and J by 0 bases; unmatched bases: 7. This CDR3 has 16 amino acids. DNA for the CDR3: TGCAGTGCTACGCGAACTAGCGGGGCTAGCACAGATACGCAGTATTTT. As protein: CSATRTSGASTDTQYF.

This clonotype was observed at least ten times. The V gene is TRBV28, the J gene TRBJ2-7; D might be TRBD1 (5 bases). V lost 5 bases and J 2 bases, leaving 13 bases between the germline ends. The CDR3 sequence is 14 residues long. The V gene's germline CDR1 is MDHEN and CDR2 SYDVKM. The CDR3 nucleotides read TGTGCCAGCAGTCGGACACTCCGGGCCTACGAGCAGTACTTC. Residues: CASSRTLRAYEQYF. The full variable domain, its missing parts supplied by reference TRBV28 and TRBJ2-7, is DVKVTQSSRYLVKRTGEKVFLECVQDMDHENMFWYRQDPGLGLRLIYFSYDVKMKEKGDIPEGYSVSREKKERFSLILESASTNQTSMYLCASSRTLRAYEQYFGPGTRLTVT.

This clonotype has only a few counts. V gene TRBV4-1 combines with J gene TRBJ2-7; D unclear. The CDR3 runs 16 residues. The germline V and J ends were trimmed by 1 base and 0 bases, with 13 bases remaining between them. Germline V gives CDR1 MGHRA, CDR2 YSYEKL. The CDR3 here is CASSQVSWGPSYEQYF. The CDR3 DNA reads as TGCGCCAGCAGCCAAGTTTCCTGGGGTCCCTCCTACGAGCAGTACTTC.

The rearrangement joins TRBV28 to TRBJ1-1, with unresolved D. Trimming removed 6 bases from V and 5 bases from J, with 16 bases in between. CDR3 size: 14 residues. Germline CDR1 and CDR2: MDHEN and SYDVKM. CDR3 coding DNA: TGTGCCAGCAGCTTGGCCCGGGTGTGGACTGAAGCTTTCTTT. It yields the protein CASSLARVWTEAFF.

This clonotype was found a few times. The chain couples TRBV11-2 to TRBJ2-1, with D maybe TRBD1 (5 bases). Germline V gene data show CDR1 as SGHAT and CDR2 as FQNNGV. The CDR3 is 15 amino acids. The V end was cut by 5 bases, the J end by 1 base, with 12 bases between. CDR3 loop: CASSKGESSYNEQFF. The CDR3 bases are TGTGCCAGCAGCAAAGGGGAATCTTCCTACAATGAGCAGTTCTTC.

This clonotype came up many times. The V gene is TRBV3-1, the J gene TRBJ2-3; 7 bases match TRBD1. Trimming took 3 bases from V and 5 from J; bases not matched to a gene: 2. The V gene's germline CDR1 is LGHDT and CDR2 YNNKEL (reference sequence). The CDR3 sequence is 13 residues long. The CDR3 DNA reads TGTGCCAGCAGCCATACAGGGGTAGATACGCAGTATTTT. It specifies CASSHTGVDTQYF.

Many counts were recorded for this clonotype. The rearrangement links TRBV24-1 to TRBJ2-1; D ambiguous. The CDR3 runs 13 residues. CDR1 KGHDR and CDR2 SFDVKD come from the germline V gene. V lost 7 bases, J lost 7 bases, and 13 bases lay in between. As DNA, the CDR3 is TGTGCCACCAGCCTACCCCCTGGGAATGAGCAGTTCTTC. Translation: CATSLPPGNEQFF.

This clonotype appeared many times. The V and J genes are TRBV2 and TRBJ2-3, with a tentative D call TRBD1 (6 bases). This CDR3 is 18 amino acids long. Trimming left V 7 bases short and J 4 bases short, with 27 bases between. Germline V gene lookup returns CDR1 SNHLY and CDR2 FYNNEI. This CDR3 reads CASMLTQGSPIYSDTQYF. The CDR3 bases are TGTGCCAGCATGTTGACTCAGGGGTCACCGATTTACTCAGATACGCAGTATTTT.

This clonotype was observed many times. CDR3 in DNA: TGTGCCAGCAGCCAAGGACGGGATGAAAAACTGTTTTTT. Residues: CASSQGRDEKLFF. The V call is TRBV3-1, the J call TRBJ1-4, with D uncertain. The germline V gene has CDR1 LGHDT and CDR2 YNNKEL (reference sequence). V was shortened by 1 base and J by 6 bases, with 6 bases between the two germline ends. This CDR3 contains 13 residues.